A single sample is the source of the 17 T cell receptor beta chains below, sequenced in a study of OX40 agonist ivuxolimab in advanced cancers. TCRdb keeps only in-frame clones here, not all; method: immunoSEQ multiplex PCR. The repertoire holds over 100,000 clones, with about 92% as singletons. Sequenced material: CD4+ or CD8+ T cells sorted from blood, taken in a trial of the OX40 agonist ivuxolimab. Receptor source: an adult with an advanced solid tumor such as melanoma, head and neck, liver or kidney cancer.

The chain recombines TRBV7-2 with TRBJ2-1; TRBD2 aligns across 11 bases. The CDR3 is made up of 18 amino acids. The V and J ends lost 5 bases and 2 bases, in that order; junction bases with no gene match: 11. Germline V gene lookup returns CDR1 SGHTA and CDR2 FQGNSA. The CDR3 here is CASSPRGASGRTYNEQFF. The CDR3 DNA reads as TGTGCCAGCAGCCCTAGGGGGGCTAGCGGGAGGACCTACAATGAGCAGTTCTTC.

The genes are TRBV11-2 and TRBJ2-3, with D unresolved. Between the trimmed V and J ends, which lost 5 bases and 0 bases, there was a span of 15 bases. The CDR3 is 16 residues long. Germline CDR1 and CDR2: SGHAT and FQNNGV. The CDR3 here is CASSPKSSESTDTQYF. DNA of the CDR3: TGTGCCAGCAGCCCCAAGTCGAGCGAAAGCACAGATACGCAGTATTTT.

This rearrangement joins TRBV5-5 to TRBJ2-5, with D perhaps TRBD1 (6 bases). The CDR3 spans 16 residues. CDR1 SGHKS and CDR2 YYEKEE come from the germline V gene (reference sequence). V was trimmed by 1 base and J by 2 bases, leaving 15 bases between them. The CDR3 DNA reads TGTGCCAGCAGCTTGATGATAGGGCAGGGGCAAGAGACCCAGTACTTC. Protein product: CASSLMIGQGQETQYF.

The CDR3 sequence: CASSLDVAYYNEQFF. In nucleotides, the CDR3 is TGTGCCAGCAGCTTAGATGTCGCTTATTACAATGAGCAGTTCTTC. The chain joins TRBV11-2 to TRBJ2-1; D gene unclear. The CDR3 sequence is 15 residues long. CDR1 and CDR2 from the germline V gene are SGHAT and FQNNGV. Trimming left V 0 bases short and J 4 bases short, with 10 bases between.

CDR3 nucleotide sequence: TGTGCCAGCAGGGTGGGAGGGGGCGGCGGAGCCAAAAACATTCAGTACTTC. It encodes CASRVGGGGGAKNIQYF. The rearrangement uses TRBV27 and TRBJ2-4; possibly TRBD1 or TRBD2 for D (7 bases each). The ends were cut back, 6 bases at V and 0 bases at J, with 18 bases in the middle. In germline, CDR1 is MNHEY, CDR2 SMNVEV (reference sequence). This CDR3 comprises 17 residues.

This chain connects TRBV29-1 to TRBJ2-7, with a tentative D call TRBD1 (6 bases). CDR3 size: 13 residues. Germline-derived CDR1 and CDR2 are SQVTM and ANQGSEA. Trimming cost V 1 base and J 6 bases, with 13 bases left between them. The CDR3 DNA follows: TGCAGCGTTGAAGGGCAGGGGTTAGGCGAGCAGTACTTC. Translated, it gives CSVEGQGLGEQYF.

The V gene is TRBV5-4, the J gene TRBJ1-1; TRBD1 might be the D (5 bases). The CDR3 is 17 amino acids. V lost 0 bases and J lost 4, with 19 bases in between. Germline lookup yields CDR1 SGHNT and CDR2 YYREEE (reference sequence). CDR3 sequence: CASSLDFIWGEGTEAFF. CDR3 DNA: TGTGCCAGCAGCTTGGACTTTATTTGGGGGGAAGGCACTGAAGCTTTCTTT.

The chain couples TRBV9 to TRBJ1-5, with D hard to call. The CDR3 has 14 amino acids. V was clipped by 4 bases and J by 0 bases, with 8 bases between them. CDR1 and CDR2 (germline): SGDLS, YYNGEE. For the CDR3, the DNA is TGTGCCAGCAGCAACACACGTAGCAATCAGCCCCAGCATTTT. It codes for CASSNTRSNQPQHF.

The CDR3 DNA reads TGTGCCAGCAGCTTAACCGGGGGGCCCCAGCATTTT. Translating it yields CASSLTGGPQHF. The rearrangement uses TRBV11-2 and TRBJ1-5; D possibly corresponds to TRBD1 (5 bases). Germline loops: CDR1 SGHAT, CDR2 FQNNGV. Trimming shortened V by 2 bases and J by 9 bases, and 8 bases separated the two germline ends. The length of the CDR3 is 12 residues. Combining the CDR3 with reference TRBV11-2 and TRBJ1-5 gives the whole variable domain EAGVAQSPRYKIIEKRQSVAFWCNPISGHATLYWYQQILGQGPKLLIQFQNNGVVDDSQLPKDRFSAERLKGVDSTLKIQPAKLEDSAVYLCASSLTGGPQHFGDGTRLSIL.

This clone was observed once. The genes are TRBV19 and TRBJ1-2, with D maybe TRBD1 (5 bases). The CDR3 loop spans 16 amino acids. Deletions cut 7 bases from V and 6 bases from J, with 24 bases between. Per the germline V gene, CDR1 is LNHDA and CDR2 is SQIVND (reference sequence). In DNA form, the CDR3 reads TGTGCCAGTACCTTAAGGGGAGGGAGTGTTATAGATGGCTACACCTTC. Translated: CASTLRGGSVIDGYTF.

The chain employs TRBV7-9 and TRBJ1-1; D not certain. CDR3 length: 15 amino acids. Germline CDR1 is SEHNR and CDR2 is FQNEAQ (reference sequence). Trimming stripped 3 bases from V and 1 base from J, with 12 bases between. CDR3 DNA: TGTGCCAGCAGCTTGATAGGCGGCTCGAACACTGAAGCTTTCTTT. It is translated as CASSLIGGSNTEAFF.

The chain is built from TRBV5-1 and TRBJ2-3, with 7 positions matching TRBD2. In germline, CDR1 is SGHRS, CDR2 YFSETQ. J gave up 1 base and V 0 bases, and 8 bases lay outside the gene matches. The CDR3 sequence is 17 residues long. The CDR3 DNA follows: TGCGCCAGCAGCTTGGCCAAACGGGCGGGGGGCACAGATACGCAGTATTTT. Translation: CASSLAKRAGGTDTQYF. The full variable domain, its missing parts supplied by reference TRBV5-1 and TRBJ2-3, is KAGVTQTPRYLIKTRGQQVTLSCSPISGHRSVSWYQQTPGQGLQFLFEYFSETQRNKGNFPGRFSGRQFSNSRSEMNVSTLELGDSALYLCASSLAKRAGGTDTQYFGPGTRLTVL.

This sequence joins TRBV27 and TRBJ1-1; 11 positions agree with TRBD1. Trimming cost V 6 bases and J 5 bases; bases outside gene matches: 2. The CDR3 extends over 13 amino acids. Looked up from germline, CDR1 is MNHEY and CDR2 is SMNVEV (reference sequence). The CDR3 nucleotides are TGTGCCAGCAGATGGGACAGGGGGACTGAAGCTTTCTTT. The encoded protein is CASRWDRGTEAFF.

CDR3 residues: CASSPPLKTQYF. The CDR3 nucleotides are TGTGCCAGCAGTCCCCCTCTGAAGACCCAGTACTTC. The chain employs TRBV6-6 and TRBJ2-5; D gene ambiguous. The germline V gene encodes CDR1 MNHNY and CDR2 SVGAGI (reference sequence). The V end was cut by 5 bases, the J end by 6 bases, with 10 bases between. This CDR3 contains 12 residues.

J is TRBJ1-3 and V is TRBV10-3; D is possibly TRBD1 (5 bases). Germline CDR1 and CDR2: ENHRY and SYGVKD. V gave up 7 bases and J gave up 4 bases, with 14 bases separating them. This CDR3 is 14 amino acids long. CDR3 amino acids: CAIIPGTGGNTIYF. The CDR3 bases are TGTGCCATCATTCCCGGGACGGGAGGAAACACCATATATTTT.

J is TRBJ2-7 and V is TRBV4-1; the match to TRBD1 covers 9 bases. This CDR3 has 15 amino acids. Per germline, CDR1 MGHRA and CDR2 YSYEKL. V lost 6 bases and J lost 3; bases outside the gene matches: 9. The CDR3 here is CASSSPGTGRYEQYF. In DNA form, the CDR3 reads TGCGCCAGCAGTTCCCCGGGGACAGGGCGCTACGAGCAGTACTTC.

CDR3 nucleotides: TGTGCCATCGCGGGACAGGGAGTAGAGACCCAGTACTTC. This translates into CAIAGQGVETQYF. This sequence joins TRBV10-3 and TRBJ2-5; 9 bases agree with TRBD1. From germline, CDR1 is ENHRY and CDR2 SYGVKD. With V trimmed by 8 bases and J by 4 bases, 5 bases remained unmatched. The CDR3 has 13 residues.